This passage covers 27 T cell receptor beta chains from one sample sequenced in a study of cytomegalovirus exposure and HLA in healthy donors. In the PCR, 60 Vbeta and 13 Jbeta primers were used. Generated by immunoSEQ multiplex PCR, the TCRdb table keeps only in-frame clones and is missing some. Seen here are about 230,000 clones, about three quarters observed once, and the top ten hold around 0.45%. Sequences were obtained from PBMCs. These receptors all come from a boy between 10 and 17 years old in good health and CMV-seronegative.

This rearrangement joins TRBV6-1 to TRBJ1-6; D is unclear. With 11 bases removed from V and 2 bases from J, the gap between germline ends came to 10 bases. The CDR3 totals 13 residues. Germline V gene lookup returns CDR1 MNHNS and CDR2 SASEGT. The CDR3 loop reads CAGTGTYNSPLHF. Written as DNA, the CDR3 is TGTGCCGGAACCGGGACCTATAATTCACCCCTCCACTTT.

Note on this clone: The junction differs from germline at one of its ends, possibly a read error. The chain carries TRBV6-5 and TRBJ1-2, with 11 nucleotides matching TRBD1. CDR3 length equals 11 residues. The germline V gene has CDR1 MNHEY and CDR2 SVGAGI. This chain's CDR3 is CASGQGANYPF. The CDR3 nucleotides read TGTGCCAGTGGACAGGGGGCGAACTACCCCTTC.

The V gene is TRBV10-1, the J gene TRBJ2-5, with D possibly matching TRBD2 (6 bases). The closer fit of TRBJ2-7 to the DNA end suggests the J call may be wrong. The CDR3 has 15 amino acids. Germline values: CDR1 WNHNN, CDR2 SYGVQD (reference sequence). The CDR3 nucleotides are TGCGCCAGCAGTGGGCCGGTCTCCAATAGCGGCGAGCAGTACTTC. Translated, it gives CASSGPVSNSGEQYF.

This chain connects TRBV5-1 to TRBJ1-4, with unresolved D. CDR3 length: 13 amino acids. Germline values: CDR1 SGHRS, CDR2 YFSETQ. V gave up 2 bases and J gave up 6 bases, with 8 bases separating them. The CDR3 sequence is CASSFREYEKLFF. The CDR3 nucleotides read TGCGCCAGCAGCTTCCGGGAATATGAAAAACTGTTTTTT. The full variable domain, with the rest looked up from reference TRBV5-1 and TRBJ1-4, is KAGVTQTPRYLIKTRGQQVTLSCSPISGHRSVSWYQQTPGQGLQFLFEYFSETQRNKGNFPGRFSGRQFSNSRSEMNVSTLELGDSALYLCASSFREYEKLFFGSGTQLSVL.

V and J are TRBV7-8 and TRBJ1-2; TRBD1 matches at 7 bases. The germline V gene has CDR1 SGHVS and CDR2 FQNEAQ. The V and J ends lost 3 bases and 0 bases, in that order; junction bases with no gene match: 1. The CDR3 contains 14 residues. The CDR3 loop reads CASSFGQANYGYTF. The CDR3 DNA reads TGTGCCAGCAGCTTCGGACAGGCTAACTATGGCTACACCTTC.

In the case of this clone: A junction boundary mismatches the germline segment, possibly from a read error. The chain links TRBV7-9 to TRBJ1-1; unclear D gene. This CDR3 region has 12 residues. CDR1 is SEHNR and CDR2 is FQNEAQ in the germline V gene (reference sequence). The CDR3 protein is CSSSSRLFEAFF. CDR3 nucleotides: TGTTCCAGCAGCTCGCGTCTATTTGAAGCTTTCTTT.

The CDR3 DNA follows: TGTGCCAGCAGCCAAGATGACGGGAGGACCTACAATGAGCAGTTCTTC. Residues: CASSQDDGRTYNEQFF. This chain connects TRBV14 to TRBJ2-1, with 7 bases aligning to TRBD2. V shed 0 bases, J shed 2 bases, and the junction held 4 bases outside the gene matches. CDR3 length: 16 amino acids. Germline V lookup: CDR1 SGHDN, CDR2 FVKESK.

The V and J genes are TRBV9 and TRBJ1-5, with D unresolved. Germline CDR1 SGDLS, CDR2 YYNGEE. Trimming stripped 3 bases from V and 8 bases from J, with 12 bases between. The CDR3 has 13 amino acids. This chain's CDR3 is CASSATSGKPQHF. The CDR3 DNA follows: TGTGCCAGCAGCGCTACTTCGGGAAAGCCCCAGCATTTT.

V usage is TRBV13 and J usage is TRBJ1-1; weak D call: TRBD1 (6 bases). V was trimmed by 4 bases and J by 0 bases, leaving 9 bases between them. The CDR3 runs to 14 residues. Per the germline V gene, CDR1 is PRHDT and CDR2 is FYEKMQ (reference sequence). The CDR3 here is CASSSGQMNTEAFF. The DNA for the CDR3 is TGTGCCAGCAGCTCGGGACAAATGAACACTGAAGCTTTCTTT.

V gene TRBV5-6 combines with J gene TRBJ1-4, with D possibly being TRBD1 (5 bases). The V and J ends lost 4 bases and 5 bases respectively, with 12 bases between them. This CDR3 is built from 14 residues. Per germline, CDR1 SGHDT and CDR2 YYEEEE. The DNA for the CDR3 is TGTGCCAGCAGCCCTGGGGACTCAAATGAAAAACTGTTTTTT. Protein: CASSPGDSNEKLFF. Filled out from reference TRBV5-6 and TRBJ1-4, the complete variable domain reads DAGVTQSPTHLIKTRGQQVTLRCSPKSGHDTVSWYQQALGQGPQFIFQYYEEEERQRGNFPDRFSGHQFPNYSSELNVNALLLGDSALYLCASSPGDSNEKLFFGSGTQLSVL.

The V call is TRBV6-6, the J call TRBJ1-5; no firm D call. CDR1 and CDR2 (germline): MNHNY, SVGAGI (reference sequence). V was trimmed by 2 bases and J by 5 bases, leaving 4 bases between them. The CDR3 has 12 residues. For the CDR3, the DNA is TGTGCCAGCAGTTACCTCGATCAGCCCCAGCATTTT. Its translation is CASSYLDQPQHF.

This clone was seen just once. The chain uses TRBV6-1 and TRBJ2-3; no definite D call. V gave up 3 bases and J gave up 3 bases, with 10 bases separating them. CDR3 length: 14 residues. Germline loops: CDR1 MNHNS, CDR2 SASEGT. The CDR3 nucleotides are TGTGCCAGCAGTGAGCTGGGCGAGACAGATACGCAGTATTTT. It encodes CASSELGETDTQYF.

This chain joins TRBV5-1 and TRBJ2-4; 7 bases fit TRBD2. CDR1 is SGHRS, CDR2 YFSETQ, per germline. The CDR3 has 16 residues. V lost 0 bases to trimming and J lost 6 bases; unmatched junction nucleotides: 9. The CDR3 nucleotides read TGCGCCAGCAGCTTGGTAGCTAGCGGTAACGTAAACATTCAGTACTTC. Protein sequence: CASSLVASGNVNIQYF.

The rearrangement links TRBV28 to TRBJ1-5, with 9 bases lining up with TRBD1. Unmatched junction bases numbered 7, after V lost 6 bases and J lost 7 bases. This CDR3 contains 14 residues. Germline loops: CDR1 MDHEN, CDR2 SYDVKM. CDR3 amino acids: CASRNNRGRQPQHF. CDR3 nucleotides: TGTGCCAGCAGAAATAACAGGGGGCGCCAGCCCCAGCATTTT.

The chain links TRBV27 to TRBJ2-3; weak D call: TRBD1 (6 bases). There are 17 residues in the CDR3. V was cut by 3 bases and J by 2 bases, with 18 bases left in between. Per the germline V gene, CDR1 is MNHEY and CDR2 is SMNVEV (reference sequence). For the CDR3, the DNA is TGTGCCAGCAGTTTCCCCGGACAGTCCCTGAACACAGATACGCAGTATTTT. Amino acid sequence: CASSFPGQSLNTDTQYF.

This clone was recorded once. The chain is built from TRBV6-4 and TRBJ1-1; 8 positions match TRBD1. The CDR3 extends over 12 amino acids. The V gene end was trimmed by 2 bases and the J gene end by 11 bases; junction bases not matched to a gene: 4. Germline V CDR1 and CDR2: MRHNA, SNTAGT. The CDR3 region is CASSDDRGPAFF. The CDR3 DNA is TGTGCCAGCAGTGACGACAGGGGCCCGGCTTTCTTT.

This clone was detected only a few times. The chain is built from TRBV6-5 and TRBJ2-5; the match to TRBD2 covers 13 bases. V gave up 4 bases and J gave up 4 bases; unmatched junction bases: 3. The CDR3 spans 15 residues. Germline values: CDR1 MNHEY, CDR2 SVGAGI. The CDR3, as DNA: TGTGCCAGCAGTTCCTGGACTAGCGGGGGAGAGACCCAGTACTTC. As protein: CASSSWTSGGETQYF.

The chain recombines TRBV27 with TRBJ2-2; tentative D call: TRBD1 (6 bases). V was shortened by 2 bases and J by 6 bases, with 10 bases between the two germline ends. Germline CDR1 MNHEY, CDR2 SMNVEV (reference sequence). This CDR3 spans 14 amino acids. The CDR3 protein is CASSLRQDAGELFF. The CDR3 DNA reads TGTGCCAGCAGTTTAAGACAGGACGCCGGGGAGCTGTTTTTT.

The CDR3 reads CASMGSAAGEQYF. CDR3 bases: TGTGCCAGCATGGGGTCAGCCGCGGGGGAGCAGTACTTC. The V and J genes are TRBV2 and TRBJ2-5; the match to TRBD2 covers 7 bases. CDR1 and CDR2 from the germline V gene are SNHLY and FYNNEI. The CDR3 consists of 13 residues. V gave up 7 bases and J gave up 11 bases; unmatched junction bases: 13.

As to this clone: Distinct nucleotide sequences in the sample also encode this CDR3. The J gene is TRBJ1-2, the V gene TRBV5-1, with 8 bases lining up with TRBD1. V shed 4 bases, J shed 6 bases, and the junction held 5 bases outside the gene matches. The germline V gene has CDR1 SGHRS and CDR2 YFSETQ. There are 13 residues in the CDR3. In DNA form, the CDR3 reads TGCGCCAGCAGCACCGGACAGGGCGATGGCTACACCTTC. Amino acids: CASSTGQGDGYTF.

This chain uses TRBV5-1 with TRBJ2-2, with 7 bases fitting TRBD1. Germline V gene data show CDR1 as SGHRS and CDR2 as YFSETQ. The V gene end was trimmed by 0 bases and the J gene end by 6 bases; junction bases not matched to a gene: 8. This CDR3 spans 16 amino acids. CDR3 protein: CASSLGRQGVSGELFF. Here the CDR3 DNA reads TGCGCCAGCAGCTTGGGGAGACAGGGTGTTTCCGGGGAGCTGTTTTTT.

This chain connects TRBV2 to TRBJ2-2; D remains unclear. From germline, CDR1 is SNHLY and CDR2 FYNNEI. This CDR3 contains 15 residues. V was clipped by 8 bases and J by 1 base, with 14 bases between them. In DNA form, the CDR3 reads TGTGCCAGCCTTACATCACCTCAGAACACCGGGGAGCTGTTTTTT. It translates to CASLTSPQNTGELFF. The variable domain in full, completed from reference TRBV2 and TRBJ2-2, reads EPEVTQTPSHQVTQMGQEVILRCVPISNHLYFYWYRQILGQKVEFLVSFYNNEISEKSEIFDDQFSVERPDGSNFTLKIRSTKLEDSAMYFCASLTSPQNTGELFFGEGSRLTVL.

The chain combines TRBV9 with TRBJ1-2; 9 nucleotides align to TRBD1. Germline CDR1 reads SGDLS; CDR2 reads YYNGEE. This CDR3 is 15 amino acids long. The V segment lost 3 bases and the J segment 5 bases; nucleotides outside the gene matches: 8. CDR3 sequence (DNA): TGTGCCAGCAGCGCTACAGGGGGCGCCGGTTATGGCTACACCTTC. Translating gives CASSATGGAGYGYTF.

The gene calls are TRBV6-6 and TRBJ1-1; TRBD1 matches at 11 bases. The CDR3 covers 16 residues. V was clipped by 2 bases and J by 1 base; unmatched bases: 3. Germline CDR1 reads MNHNY; CDR2 reads SVGAGI (reference sequence). CDR3 sequence (DNA): TGTGCCAGCAGTTACCGGGACAGGGGGAGGAACACTGAAGCTTTCTTT. This sequence encodes CASSYRDRGRNTEAFF.

The chain uses TRBV5-6 and TRBJ1-1; D unclear. CDR1 is SGHDT and CDR2 is YYEEEE in the germline V gene. CDR3 length: 12 residues. V was cut by 3 bases and J by 7 bases, with 10 bases left in between. The CDR3: CASSSSADEAFF. DNA for the CDR3: TGTGCCAGCAGCTCGTCCGCAGATGAAGCTTTCTTT.

V and J are TRBV7-8 and TRBJ2-3; the D gene is possibly TRBD2 (6 bases). Germline CDR1 is SGHVS and CDR2 is FQNEAQ. The CDR3 extends over 16 amino acids. The germline V and J ends were trimmed by 1 base and 2 bases, with 13 bases remaining between them. CDR3 amino acids: CASSLGGGGYTDTQYF. CDR3 nucleotide sequence: TGTGCCAGCAGCTTAGGGGGTGGGGGGTACACAGATACGCAGTATTTT. Variable domain in full (rest from reference TRBV7-8 and TRBJ2-3): GAGVSQSPRYKVAKRGQDVALRCDPISGHVSLFWYQQALGQGPEFLTYFQNEAQLDKSGLPSDRFFAERPEGSVSTLKIQRTQQEDSAVYLCASSLGGGGYTDTQYFGPGTRLTVL.

As regards this clone: This sample includes further DNA sequences coding for the same CDR3. The J gene is TRBJ2-1, the V gene TRBV5-5; 11 nucleotides agree with TRBD2. This CDR3 spans 16 amino acids. Germline loops: CDR1 SGHKS, CDR2 YYEKEE (reference sequence). V dropped 0 bases and J dropped 8; count of bases not matched to a gene: 7. The CDR3: CASSLVRASGRHEQFF. CDR3 sequence (DNA): TGTGCCAGCAGCTTGGTGAGGGCTAGCGGGAGGCATGAGCAGTTCTTC. Full variable domain (remainder filled in from reference TRBV5-5 and TRBJ2-1): DAGVTQSPTHLIKTRGQQVTLRCSPISGHKSVSWYQQVLGQGPQFIFQYYEKEERGRGNFPDRFSARQFPNYSSELNVNALLLGDSALYLCASSLVRASGRHEQFFGPGTRLTVL.